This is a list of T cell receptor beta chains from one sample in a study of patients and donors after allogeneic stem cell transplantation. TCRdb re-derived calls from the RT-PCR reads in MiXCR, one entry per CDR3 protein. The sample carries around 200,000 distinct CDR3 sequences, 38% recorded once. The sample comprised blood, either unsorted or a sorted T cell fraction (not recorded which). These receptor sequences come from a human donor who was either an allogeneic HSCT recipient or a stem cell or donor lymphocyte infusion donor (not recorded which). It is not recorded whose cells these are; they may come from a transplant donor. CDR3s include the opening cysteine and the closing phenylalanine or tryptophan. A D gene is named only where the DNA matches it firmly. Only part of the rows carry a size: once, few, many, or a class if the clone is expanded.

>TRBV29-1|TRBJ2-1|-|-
TGCAGCGCCACAAAGACTAGACCGGATGAGCAGTTCTTC
CSATKTRPDEQFF
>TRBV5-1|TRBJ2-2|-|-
TGCGCCAGCACACCCTTTTTGGGGGGAGGAAACACCGGGGAGCTGTTTTTT
CASTPFLGGGNTGELFF
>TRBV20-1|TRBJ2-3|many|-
TGCAGTGCTAGAGTAGGCAGCGAAACAGATACGCAGTATTTT
CSARVGSETDTQYF
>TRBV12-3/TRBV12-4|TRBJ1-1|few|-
TGTGCCAGCAGACCCTTAACAGGGTCCTACACTGAAGCTTTCTTT
CASRPLTGSYTEAFF
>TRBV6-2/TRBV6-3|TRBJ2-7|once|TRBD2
TGTGCCAGCAGCCCACTGCGGGGGACCTACGAGCAGTACTTC
CASSPLRGTYEQYF
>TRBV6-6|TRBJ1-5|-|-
TGTGCCAGCAGTTACGACCGGGGGCCCCAGCATTTT
CASSYDRGPQHF
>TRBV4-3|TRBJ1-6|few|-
TGCGCCAGCAGCCAAGACAGGGTCGGTTCACCCCTCCACTTT
CASSQDRVGSPLHF
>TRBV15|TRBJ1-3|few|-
TGTGCCACCAGCAGCTGGGGGGACGGAAACACCATATATTTT
CATSSWGDGNTIYF
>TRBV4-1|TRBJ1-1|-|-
TGCGCCAGCAGCCAAGGAGGGAGGGCCCAGAACACTGAAGCTTTCTTT
CASSQGGRAQNTEAFF
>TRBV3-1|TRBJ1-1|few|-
TGTGCCAGCAGCTTTTCCGGACACCGGGGCACTGAAGCTTTCTTT
CASSFSGHRGTEAFF
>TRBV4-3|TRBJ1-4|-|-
TGCGCCAGCAGCCAAGGGAAGGGATCGAGGGAAAAACTGTTTTTT
CASSQGKGSREKLFF
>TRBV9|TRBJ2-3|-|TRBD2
TGTGCCAGCAGCGCCGGGACTAGGAGGACAGATACGCAGTATTTT
CASSAGTRRTDTQYF
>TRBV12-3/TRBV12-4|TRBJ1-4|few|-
TGTGCCAGCAGTTTTCTGTCAGCCGAAAAACTGTTTTTT
CASSFLSAEKLFF
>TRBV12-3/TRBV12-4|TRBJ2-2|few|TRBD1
TGTGCCAGCATCAGGGACAGGGTAGTCGGGGAGCTGTTTTTT
CASIRDRVVGELFF
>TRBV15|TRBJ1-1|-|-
TGTGCCACCAGCAGGACCGCCCTAGTTCGGGACACTGAAGCTTTCTTT
CATSRTALVRDTEAFF
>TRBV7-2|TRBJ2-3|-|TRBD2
TGTGCCAGCAGCTCCCCGGGACTAGCCCTGCAGGATACGCAGTATTTT
CASSSPGLALQDTQYF
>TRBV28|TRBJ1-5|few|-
TGTGCCAGCAGTTTGCCGACGGTTCAGCCCCAGCATTTT
CASSLPTVQPQHF
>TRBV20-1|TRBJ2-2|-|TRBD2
TGCAGTGCTCACCGGACTAGCGGGAACACCGGGGAGCTGTTTTTT
CSAHRTSGNTGELFF
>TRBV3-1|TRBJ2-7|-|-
TGTGCCAGCATCCCACTTACATCTTACGAGCAGTACTTC
CASIPLTSYEQYF
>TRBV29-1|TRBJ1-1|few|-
TGCAGCGTTTCAGGACTCAAAGTCCTGAACACTGAAGCTTTCTTT
CSVSGLKVLNTEAFF
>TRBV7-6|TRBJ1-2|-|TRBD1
TGTGCCAGCAGCTCCTCCGGGACAGCCACGTACCTCTATGGCTACACCTTC
CASSSSGTATYLYGYTF
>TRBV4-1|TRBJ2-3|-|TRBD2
TGCGCCAGCAGCCCCGGGACTAGCAGAGATACGCAGTATTTT
CASSPGTSRDTQYF
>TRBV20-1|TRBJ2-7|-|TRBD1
TGCAGTGCATCGGATTTAAGGGGGACAGAAAACTACGAGCAGTACTTC
CSASDLRGTENYEQYF
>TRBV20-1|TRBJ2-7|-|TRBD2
TGCAGTGCTAGAGCACGGACTAGCGGGGGGTACGAGCAGTACTTC
CSARARTSGGYEQYF
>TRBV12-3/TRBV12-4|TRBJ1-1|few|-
TGTGCCAGCAGTCGAACATGGAACACTGAAGCTTTCTTT
CASSRTWNTEAFF
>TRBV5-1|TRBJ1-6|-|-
TGCGCCAGCAGCGCGGGTCTCAGCGGTTCACCCCTCCACTTT
CASSAGLSGSPLHF
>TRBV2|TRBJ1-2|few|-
TGTGCCGTCACGAGGGGAACTGGCTACACCTTC
CAVTRGTGYTF
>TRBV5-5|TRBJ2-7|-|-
TGTGCCAGCAGCCTCCCTGGGGTTCGCTACGAGCAGTACTTC
CASSLPGVRYEQYF
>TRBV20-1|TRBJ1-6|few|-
TGCAGTGCTAGAGATTTGTTGGGCGGCTCCTATAATTCACCCCTCCACTTT
CSARDLLGGSYNSPLHF
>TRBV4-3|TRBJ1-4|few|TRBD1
TGCGCCAGCAGCCAAGAGGGAACAGGGGAATTCGAAAAACTGTTTTTT
CASSQEGTGEFEKLFF
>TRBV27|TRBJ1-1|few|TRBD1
TGTGCCAGCAGTCCCTGGACAGGGCGGATTACTGAAGCTTTCTTT
CASSPWTGRITEAFF
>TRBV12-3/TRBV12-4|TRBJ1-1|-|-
TGTGCCAGCAGCCCACCCATAGAGACTGAAGCTTTCTTT
CASSPPIETEAFF
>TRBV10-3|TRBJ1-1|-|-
TGTGCCATCAGTGACTCAGGTGACCTGAACACTGAAGCTTTCTTT
CAISDSGDLNTEAFF
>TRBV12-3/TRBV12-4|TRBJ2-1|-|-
TGTGCCAGCATCTGGGGGGGCCAGAATGAGCAGTTCTTC
CASIWGGQNEQFF
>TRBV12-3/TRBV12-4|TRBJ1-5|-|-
TGTGCCAGCACCCCTGGAGGGACATACAATCAGCCCCAGCATTTT
CASTPGGTYNQPQHF
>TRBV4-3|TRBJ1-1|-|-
TGCGCCAGCAGCCAATCCAGGGGTGGCACTGAAGCTTTCTTT
CASSQSRGGTEAFF
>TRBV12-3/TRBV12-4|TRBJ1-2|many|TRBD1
TGTGCCAGCAGCCGAGCAGGACAGGGATATGGCTACACCTTC
CASSRAGQGYGYTF
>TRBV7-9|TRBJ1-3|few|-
TGTGCCAGCAGCTCAGAGGGAAACACCATATATTTT
CASSSEGNTIYF
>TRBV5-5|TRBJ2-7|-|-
TGTGCCAGCAGCTTGAGACTGCGATTCCCCGGGTACGAGCAGTACTTC
CASSLRLRFPGYEQYF
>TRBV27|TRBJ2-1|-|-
TGTGCCAGCAGCTTTGGGACGGCCTACAATGAGCAGTTCTTC
CASSFGTAYNEQFF
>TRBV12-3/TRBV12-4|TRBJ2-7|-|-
TGTGCCAGCCGTACCTCCACCTCCTACGAGCAGTACTTC
CASRTSTSYEQYF
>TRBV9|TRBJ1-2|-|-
TGTGCCAGCAGCCTTGACCGGGACTCCTATGGCTACACCTTC
CASSLDRDSYGYTF
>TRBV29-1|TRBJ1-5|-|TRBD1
TGCAGCGTCCCGACAGGGCCGGGCAATCAGCCCCAGCATTTT
CSVPTGPGNQPQHF
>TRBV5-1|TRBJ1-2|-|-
TGCGCCAGCAGCTTGGTGGGAGCATCTGACTATGGCTACACCTTC
CASSLVGASDYGYTF
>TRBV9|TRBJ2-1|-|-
TGTGCCAGCAGCGTAGGTCAGGGTCTATACAATGAGCAGTTCTTC
CASSVGQGLYNEQFF
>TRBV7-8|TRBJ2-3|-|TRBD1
TGTGCCAGCAGATTAGTGGGACAGGGGGCCATGGTAGATACGCAGTATTTT
CASRLVGQGAMVDTQYF
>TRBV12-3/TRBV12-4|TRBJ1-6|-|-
TGTGCCAGCAGTCAACGACCGGTCGGGGCTAGCTCCTATAATTCACCCCTCCACTTT
CASSQRPVGASSYNSPLHF
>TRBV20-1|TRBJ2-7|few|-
TGCAGTGCTTACCCGGGGGGACAGAACTACGAGCAGTACTTC
CSAYPGGQNYEQYF
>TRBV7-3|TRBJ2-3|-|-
TGTGCCAGCAGCTTAACGGGGCAGGGGACAGATACGCAGTATTTT
CASSLTGQGTDTQYF
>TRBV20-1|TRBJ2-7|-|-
TGCAGTGCTTGGGGGACGGACTCCTACGAGCAGTACTTC
CSAWGTDSYEQYF
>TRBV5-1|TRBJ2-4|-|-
TGCGCCAGCAGCTTGCCAGGCACCAAAAACATTCAGTACTTC
CASSLPGTKNIQYF
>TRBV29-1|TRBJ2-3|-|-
TGCAGCGCCGACGGGGCTGCAGATACGCAGTATTTT
CSADGAADTQYF
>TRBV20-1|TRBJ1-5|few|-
TGCAGTGTATCCCCCGGCGGAGGCAATCAGCCCCAGCATTTT
CSVSPGGGNQPQHF
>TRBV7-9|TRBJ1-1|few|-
TGTGCCAGCAGCCCCTCGGGAGAAGGCACTGAAGCTTTCTTT
CASSPSGEGTEAFF
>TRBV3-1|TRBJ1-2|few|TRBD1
TGTGCCAGCAGCCATCCCACATGGACAGGGTATTATGGCTACACCTTC
CASSHPTWTGYYGYTF
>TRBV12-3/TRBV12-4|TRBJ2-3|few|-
TGTGCCAGCAGTTTAGGTGCCTACCCCCCTAGCACAGATACGCAGTATTTT
CASSLGAYPPSTDTQYF
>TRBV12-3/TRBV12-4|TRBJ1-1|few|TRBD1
TGTGCCAGCGGATCGGACAGGCCAGACACTGAAGCTTTCTTT
CASGSDRPDTEAFF